Listed below are T cell receptor beta chains from one sample, sequenced in a study of cytomegalovirus exposure and HLA in healthy donors. Here immunoSEQ multiplex PCR was the method, and the copy in TCRdb shows in-frame clones only, minus some. The table has under 200,000 clones, 80% to 90% seen once. The sequencing input was PBMCs. The receptors stem from a man aged 18 to 29 in good health and CMV-seropositive. Both conserved end residues are part of each CDR3. A D gene is named only where the DNA matches it firmly. Size is omitted from some rows. Given values are once, few, many or a class for expanded clones.

J gene,D gene,V gene,clone size,CDR3 protein,CDR3 DNA
TRBJ1-1,.,TRBV5-1,.,CASSLGAHMNTEAFF,TGCGCCAGCAGCTTGGGGGCACACATGAACACTGAAGCTTTCTTT
TRBJ2-5,TRBD1,TRBV2,.,CASTGDRVYQETQYF,TGTGCCAGCACCGGGGACAGAGTGTACCAAGAGACCCAGTACTTC
TRBJ1-5,.,TRBV7-2,.,CASSLTAETTSNQPQHF,TGTGCCAGCAGCTTAACGGCCGAGACAACGAGCAATCAGCCCCAGCATTTT
TRBJ1-2,.,TRBV12-5,.,CASGQGGYTF,TGTGCTAGTGGGCAGGGTGGCTACACCTTC
TRBJ1-3,.,TRBV7-9,.,CSSSNSDSNSGNTIYF,TGTTCCAGCAGCAACTCAGACAGTAACTCTGGAAACACCATATATTTT
TRBJ1-1,.,TRBV27,.,CASSLSWTRDGGTEAFF,TGTGCCAGCAGTTTATCCTGGACCAGGGATGGGGGGACTGAAGCTTTCTTT
TRBJ2-5,.,TRBV5-1,.,CASCQGLMEETQYF,TGCGCCAGCTGCCAGGGGCTGATGGAAGAGACCCAGTACTTC
TRBJ1-2,.,TRBV6-1,.,CASSGEIGWGDGYTF,TGTGCCAGCAGTGGAGAAATTGGTTGGGGGGACGGCTACACCTTC
TRBJ1-6,TRBD1,TRBV5-1,.,CASRLGTGAHSPLHF,TGCGCCAGCAGACTCGGGACAGGGGCCCATTCACCCCTCCACTTT
TRBJ2-5,TRBD2,TRBV4-1,.,CASSQDGGGAEETQYF,TGCGCCAGCAGCCAAGACGGCGGGGGGGCCGAAGAGACCCAGTACTTC
TRBJ2-1,.,TRBV5-1,.,CASSDGPGSLHRSYNEQFF,TGCGCCAGCAGCGATGGGCCGGGGAGCCTCCACCGTTCCTACAATGAGCAGTTCTTC
TRBJ2-1,.,TRBV9,.,CASSVVYGGYEQFF,TGTGCCAGCAGCGTAGTATACGGCGGCTATGAGCAGTTCTTC
TRBJ1-3,TRBD1,TRBV4-2,.,CASSQGRGPDSGNTIYF,TGTGCCAGCAGCCAAGGAAGGGGGCCGGACTCTGGAAACACCATATATTTT
TRBJ2-7,.,TRBV20-1,once,CSAGAPYEQYF,TGCAGTGCTGGGGCACCCTACGAGCAGTACTTC
TRBJ2-7,.,TRBV20-1,.,CSARDSYEQYF,TGCAGTGCTAGAGATAGTTACGAGCAGTACTTC
TRBJ1-1,.,TRBV9,.,CASSALQGRTEAFF,TGTGCCAGCAGCGCACTACAGGGTAGGACTGAAGCTTTCTTT
TRBJ2-3,.,TRBV27,.,CASSSPRGTTDTQYF,TGTGCCAGCAGTTCCCCAAGAGGCACTACAGATACGCAGTATTTT
TRBJ2-5,.,TRBV6-1,.,CASSEGEVLLGETQYF,TGTGCCAGCAGTGAAGGAGAGGTTTTATTGGGAGAGACCCAGTACTTC
TRBJ2-7,.,TRBV9,.,CASSTWGGLVDEQYF,TGTGCCAGCAGCACTTGGGGGGGGCTAGTCGACGAGCAGTACTTC
TRBJ2-5,TRBD2,TRBV9,.,CASSVSAGGGETQYF,TGTGCCAGCAGCGTTTCAGCGGGGGGCGGAGAGACCCAGTACTTC
TRBJ2-1,.,TRBV5-7,.,CASSLRAGVNEQFF,TGTGCCAGCAGCTTAAGGGCAGGGGTCAATGAGCAGTTCTTC
TRBJ1-1,.,TRBV19,.,CASSIALGHYEAFF,TGTGCCAGTAGTATAGCTTTGGGACACTACGAAGCTTTCTTT
TRBJ2-1,TRBD2,TRBV6-1,.,CASSDSSGGGNEQFF,TGTGCCAGCAGTGATAGTAGCGGGGGGGGGAATGAGCAGTTCTTC
TRBJ1-2,TRBD1,TRBV19,.,CASRGQAYGYTF,TGTGCCAGTAGAGGACAGGCCTATGGCTACACCTTC
TRBJ1-2,TRBD1,TRBV6-1,.,CASSEGAYGYTF,TGTGCCAGCAGCGAGGGGGCCTATGGCTACACCTTC
TRBJ2-2,.,TRBV6-5,.,CASSYFGTNTGELFF,TGTGCCAGCAGTTACTTCGGTACGAACACCGGGGAGCTGTTTTTT
TRBJ2-7,TRBD2,TRBV28,.,CASSFGGSYEQYF,TGTGCCAGCAGTTTCGGGGGGTCCTACGAGCAGTACTTC
TRBJ1-2,TRBD1,TRBV7-8,.,CASSLARTGQKTGYTF,TGTGCCAGCAGCTTAGCGAGGACAGGGCAGAAGACTGGCTACACCTTC
TRBJ2-6,.,TRBV4-3,few,CASSPQTTLSGANVLTF,TGCGCCAGCAGCCCCCAAACGACACTTTCTGGGGCCAACGTCCTGACTTTC
TRBJ2-1,.,TRBV18,.,CASSPGPRPGSYNEQFF,TGTGCCAGCTCACCCGGGCCCCGACCGGGGTCCTACAATGAGCAGTTCTTC
TRBJ1-2,.,TRBV7-6,.,CASSLGAGYGYTF,TGTGCCAGCAGCTTAGGGGCTGGGTATGGCTACACCTTC
TRBJ1-6,TRBD1,TRBV5-4,.,CASSLDRGGDNSPLHF,TGTGCCAGCAGCCTGGACAGGGGAGGAGATAATTCACCCCTCCACTTT
TRBJ2-3,.,TRBV5-4,.,CASSFRGAHRADTQYF,TGTGCCAGCAGCTTTCGGGGGGCGCACAGGGCAGATACGCAGTATTTT
TRBJ2-7,TRBD2,TRBV9,once,CASSAPGLELRYEQYF,TGTGCCAGCAGCGCCCCGGGACTAGAATTAAGATACGAGCAGTACTTC
TRBJ1-1,.,TRBV9,.,CASSVSTGNLNTEAFF,TGTGCCAGCAGCGTCAGCACAGGGAATTTAAACACTGAAGCTTTCTTT
TRBJ1-3,.,TRBV5-4,.,CASPKGEDGNTIYF,TGTGCCAGCCCGAAAGGGGAGGATGGAAACACCATATATTTT
TRBJ1-3,TRBD1,TRBV11-2,.,CASRFTGAGNTIYF,TGTGCCAGCAGATTCACAGGGGCTGGAAACACCATATATTTT
TRBJ1-4,TRBD1,TRBV15,.,CATSRDPFDRGPPTWEKLFF,TGTGCCACCAGCAGAGATCCCTTTGACAGGGGACCCCCTACTTGGGAAAAACTGTTTTTT
TRBJ2-1,.,TRBV7-2,.,CASSLRGGAIIEQFF,TGTGCCAGCAGCTTAAGAGGGGGGGCCATTATTGAGCAGTTCTTC
TRBJ1-5,.,TRBV11-2,.,CASSKGGANQPQHF,TGTGCCAGCAGTAAGGGAGGTGCCAATCAGCCCCAGCATTTT
TRBJ2-7,.,TRBV5-1,.,CASSPARTGGPYEQYF,TGCGCCAGCAGCCCCGCGAGGACAGGAGGGCCCTACGAGCAGTACTTC
TRBJ2-2,.,TRBV5-5,.,CASSLDRGELFF,TGTGCCAGCAGCTTGGACAGGGGGGAGCTGTTTTTT
TRBJ1-1,.,TRBV6-1,few,CASSEFSGGTEAFF,TGTGCCAGCAGTGAATTCTCGGGGGGCACTGAAGCTTTCTTT
TRBJ2-7,TRBD1,TRBV15,.,CATSRWTGSYEQYF,TGTGCCACCAGCCGCTGGACAGGGTCCTACGAGCAGTACTTC
TRBJ1-2,TRBD1,TRBV19,.,CASSIPGQGIGYTF,TGTGCCAGTAGTATCCCGGGACAGGGAATTGGCTACACCTTC
TRBJ1-3,.,TRBV4-1,.,CASSQFWDNSVLSGNTIYF,TGCGCCAGCAGCCAATTTTGGGATAATAGCGTGTTGAGTGGAAACACCATATATTTT
TRBJ2-7,TRBD2,TRBV18,.,CASSPGLAGLGEQYF,TGTGCCAGCTCACCGGGACTAGCGGGGCTGGGCGAGCAGTACTTC
TRBJ2-7,.,TRBV2,.,CASSEVRGHYEQYF,TGTGCCAGCAGTGAAGTGCGGGGTCACTACGAGCAGTACTTC
TRBJ2-1,.,TRBV6-5,once,CASRPQSPWYEQFF,TGTGCCAGCAGACCTCAGTCCCCCTGGTATGAGCAGTTCTTC
TRBJ2-7,.,TRBV27,few,CASSPMTSSHEQYF,TGTGCCAGCAGTCCAATGACTAGTTCCCACGAGCAGTACTTC
TRBJ1-6,.,TRBV2,.,CAGGPGQDSPLHF,TGTGCCGGGGGCCCGGGACAAGATTCACCCCTCCACTTT
TRBJ2-7,TRBD1,TRBV5-1,.,CASSATGGRYEQYF,TGCGCCAGCAGCGCGACAGGGGGCCGCTACGAGCAGTACTTC